This T cell receptor beta chain originates from a study of OX40 agonist ivuxolimab in advanced cancers. Study information: Dosing consisted of intravenous ivuxolimab at 0.01 to 10 mg/kg every 2 weeks. Males comprised approximately 81% of the group, whose mean age was roughly 60 years (range 23 to 79).

CDR1 and CDR2 from the germline V gene are SGHRS and YFSETQ. With 0 bases clipped from V and 8 bases from J, the junction kept 10 bases outside the gene matches. The CDR3 contains 16 residues. General observations from the study: CD8+ T cells showed, on average, more clonal expansion than CD4+ cells.

A note on this clone: Its target is not known.

TCRdb keeps only in-frame clones here, not all; method: immunoSEQ multiplex PCR. Of fewer than 40,000 clones listed, about 79% are singletons. The TCR was taken from an adult with an advanced solid tumor such as melanoma, head and neck, liver or kidney cancer. The V gene is TRBV5-1, the J gene TRBJ2-1, with 8 bases aligning to TRBD1. The specimen comprised CD4+ or CD8+ T cells sorted from blood, sampled in a trial of the OX40 agonist ivuxolimab. The CDR3, as DNA: TGCGCCAGCAGCTTGGGGCGGCAGGGGGCGGTGGATGAGCAGTTCTTC. Its translation: CASSLGRQGAVDEQFF.